The present T cell receptor (beta chain) was sequenced within a study of response to subunit inactivated influenza vaccine (dated by TCRdb to 2016 to 2018). About the study as a whole: The study used deep quantitative T cell receptor repertoire profiling to track responses to a trivalent subunit inactivated influenza vaccine.

The method was RT-PCR. This sample was sequenced with an Illumina HiSeq 2500. TCRdb cleaned the public reads at Q25 with fastp, built clones with MiXCR and kept in-frame beta chains. Entries are consolidated by CDR3 protein sequence, retaining the most common genes and DNA. In this sample the table shows roughly 180,000 distinct CDR3 sequences, about 10% of which occur a single time. The top ten clones comprise 11% of the sample. In the germline V gene, CDR1 corresponds to SGHTA and CDR2 to FQGNSA. With termini counted, the CDR3 has 14 amino acids. The only DNA kept is the CDR3, 42 bases in frame from the first base. Trimming at the junction amounts to 4 bases on V and 4 bases on J, and the germline ends lie 11 bases apart. Concerning this clonotype itself: No cognate antigen has been identified for it. No conserved phenylalanine or tryptophan is present at the end of the CDR3, so a read error is the likely explanation.

The paper's findings and limits, for the study overall: The authors suggested that each seasonal influenza vaccination may recruit only a limited number of new T cells.

Recombination joined TRBV7-2 with TRBJ2-1; too little of a D gene remains to name it. The origin of this receptor is a man aged 50-60 years who received an inactivated influenza vaccine. Donor details come from another sample of the same person, matched by shared clones. The material was non-naive T cells sorted from PBMCs, obtained on the day of vaccination. The intended sense of this specimen's cell subset or site label: memory T cell fraction. Here the CDR3 is given as CASSSLAGYNEQFY. The DNA sequence follows: TGTGCCAGCAGCTCCCTGGCCGGATACAATGAGCAGTTCTAC.